Included here is one T cell receptor (beta chain) sequence, with context. Germline CDR1 reads SGDLS; CDR2 reads YYNGEE. This CDR3 spans 15 amino acids. Trimming cost V 3 bases and J 6 bases, with 19 bases left between them. The sample is drawn from a study of blood T cell repertoires in COVID-19. Study details: Samples of COVID-19 (acute and convalescent) were obtained from the United States, Italy and Spain.

Assay used: immunoSEQ multiplex PCR; TCRdb lists only in-frame clones, some missing. In the table there are roughly 230,000 clones, 92% of which are singletons. While infection was still active, Seattle patients were enrolled and then followed longitudinally. The V and J genes are TRBV9 and TRBJ2-7; maybe TRBD1 (6 bases). Specimen: peripheral blood. This clonotype was obtained from a man aged 25 to 40 with COVID-19, enrolled during active disease. CDR3 residues: CASSAGTTSPSEQYF. The CDR3 bases are TGTGCCAGCAGCGCAGGGACAACCTCCCCTTCCGAGCAGTACTTC.